The T cell receptor (beta chain) under discussion was sequenced for a study of identical twins. Everyone who donated was a healthy Caucasian. This clonotype was detected ten times or more. One entry per CDR3 protein, called by TCRdb with MiXCR from the 5' RACE reads. The sample lists roughly 770,000 distinct CDR3 sequences, around a sixth seen once, with 10% to 15% in the top ten. There are 14 residues in the CDR3. These same data were also listed under a study on T cells expressing NK-cell markers. That source notes: Sorted T-cell subsets CD3+CD56+NKG2C+, CD3+CD56+NKG2C- and CD3+CD56-NKG2C+ were TCR beta-sequenced. These same clonotypes (in four donors) also led the CD3+CD56-NKG2C+ fraction.

This chain joins TRBV21-1 and TRBJ2-3. TRBV21-1 is shown as a pseudogene. The sequence was obtained from a woman aged 18 to 35 in good health. Input material: PBMCs. The CDR3 protein is CASSKTASTDTQYF. Here the CDR3 DNA reads TGTGCCAGCAGCAAAACGGCCAGCACAGATACGCAGTATTTT.